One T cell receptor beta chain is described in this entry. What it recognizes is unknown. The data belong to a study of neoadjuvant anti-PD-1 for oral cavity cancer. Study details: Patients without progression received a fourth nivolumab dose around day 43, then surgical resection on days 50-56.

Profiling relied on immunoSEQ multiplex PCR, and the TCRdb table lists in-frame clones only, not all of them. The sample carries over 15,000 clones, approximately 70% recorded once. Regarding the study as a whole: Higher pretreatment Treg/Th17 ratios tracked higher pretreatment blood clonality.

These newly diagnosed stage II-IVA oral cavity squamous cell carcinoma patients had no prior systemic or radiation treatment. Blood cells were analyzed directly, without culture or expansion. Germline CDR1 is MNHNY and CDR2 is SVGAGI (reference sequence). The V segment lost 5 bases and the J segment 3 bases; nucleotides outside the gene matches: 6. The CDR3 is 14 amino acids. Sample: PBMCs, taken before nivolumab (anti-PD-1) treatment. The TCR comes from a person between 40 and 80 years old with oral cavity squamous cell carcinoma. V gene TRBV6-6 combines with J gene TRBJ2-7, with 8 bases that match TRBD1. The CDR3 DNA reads TGTGCCAGCAGTGGAGGACAGGGCCGCTACGAGCAGTACTTC. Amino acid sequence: CASSGGQGRYEQYF.